These 13 T cell receptor beta chains were all obtained from the same sample, sequenced in a study of prognosis after radiotherapy for stage I lung cancer. Multiplex PCR in two rounds served to amplify TCR beta CDR3 from genomic DNA. Each TRBV and TRBJ gene had its own primer in the first PCR round. TCRdb processed the multiplex PCR reads anew with MiXCR; each CDR3 protein has one entry. The table shows 10,000 to 15,000 distinct CDR3 sequences, with approximately 45% occurring only once. The sequencing used PBMCs, collected before or after stereotactic body radiation therapy (not recorded which). The receptor source for this set is a donor aged 50 or older with non-small cell lung cancer.

A note on this clonotype: A far larger clone lies a single base away; this is likely a read error. The chain carries TRBV6-1 and TRBJ2-7; TRBD1 is a possible D gene (6 bases). This CDR3 comprises 13 residues. Germline CDR1 is MNHNS and CDR2 is SASEGT. The V end was cut by 5 bases, the J end by 2 bases, with 10 bases between. The CDR3 spells CASSRTVTYEQYF. CDR3 nucleotide sequence: TGTGCCAGCAGTCGGACAGTCACCTACGAGCAGTACTTC.

In regard to this clonotype: A much larger clone differs from this one at a single base, so this may be a read error. The chain has TRBV5-1 and TRBJ1-5; D may be TRBD1 (6 bases). From germline, CDR1 is SGHRS and CDR2 YFSETQ. The CDR3 consists of 15 residues. V lost 2 bases and J lost 5, with 14 bases in between. The CDR3 coding sequence is TGCGCCAGCAGCTTTATCCTCAGGGGCGATCAGCCCCAGCATTTT. Amino acid sequence: CASSFILRGDQPQHF. Supplemented by reference TRBV5-1 and TRBJ1-5, the full variable domain reads KAGVTQTPRYLIKTRGQQVTLSCSPISGHRSVSWYQQTPGQGLQFLFEYFSETQRNKGNFPGRFSGRQFSNSRSEMNVSTLELGDSALYLCASSFILRGDQPQHFGDGTRLSIL.

This clonotype is deemed medium-sized (0.01 to 0.1%). The rearrangement joins TRBV12-3 or TRBV12-4 to TRBJ2-7; no firm D call. The CDR3 runs to 13 residues. Trimming pared 4 bases from V and 9 bases from J, leaving 16 bases between. CDR3 sequence (DNA): TGTGCCAGCAGTTCAGATCAGGTCGAGGTGCAGTACTTC. It yields the protein CASSSDQVEVQYF.

This clonotype showed up just once. The chain carries TRBV25-1 and TRBJ2-7, with D possibly being TRBD1 or TRBD2 (5 bases each). CDR3 length: 15 residues. Germline values: CDR1 MGHDK, CDR2 SYGVNS. Trimming left V 4 bases short and J 3 bases short, with 16 bases between. The CDR3: CASSGGPPTRYEQYF. As DNA, the CDR3 is TGTGCCAGCAGTGGGGGACCTCCGACACGCTACGAGCAGTACTTC.

This clonotype was seen repeatedly, ten times or more. This chain connects TRBV5-1 to TRBJ2-5; D unclear. This CDR3 is built from 14 residues. The V and J ends lost 0 bases and 5 bases respectively, with 11 bases between them. Germline V gene sequence: CDR1 SGHRS, CDR2 YFSETQ. For the CDR3, the DNA is TGCGCCAGCAGCTTGGACACGGGTTGGGAGACCCAGTACTTC. It yields the protein CASSLDTGWETQYF.

There are many counts of this clonotype. The rearrangement links TRBV27 to TRBJ1-2; D is unresolved. The germline V gene has CDR1 MNHEY and CDR2 SMNVEV (reference sequence). Trimming pared 1 base from V and 4 bases from J, leaving 7 bases between. The CDR3 sequence is 13 residues long. DNA for the CDR3: TGTGCCAGCAGTTTATTCGGTGGCTATGGCTACACCTTC. Encoded protein: CASSLFGGYGYTF.

This clonotype was found many times. The CDR3 region has the DNA TGTGCCAGCAGTGATTGGAGGGCGAACACTGAAGCTTTCTTT. Translating it yields CASSDWRANTEAFF. V is TRBV2 and J is TRBJ1-1; D gene unclear. Trimming stripped 3 bases from V and 1 base from J, with 9 bases between. Germline CDR1 and CDR2: SNHLY and FYNNEI. CDR3 length: 14 residues.

The V and J genes are TRBV18 and TRBJ1-1; 7 bases are a match to TRBD1. Germline V gene data show CDR1 as KGHSH and CDR2 as LQKENI. Trimming took 2 bases from V and 5 from J; bases not matched to a gene: 5. This CDR3 is built from 14 residues. For the CDR3, the DNA is TGTGCCAGCTCACCAGAGACAGGGTTGACTGAAGCTTTCTTT. The encoded protein is CASSPETGLTEAFF. The complete variable domain, with remaining parts taken from reference TRBV18 and TRBJ1-1, reads NAGVMQNPRHLVRRRGQEARLRCSPMKGHSHVYWYRQLPEEGLKFMVYLQKENIIDESGMPKERFSAEFPKEGPSILRIQQVVRGDSAAYFCASSPETGLTEAFFGQGTRLTVV.

About this clonotype: This likely came from a read error, as a far larger clone is one base away. J is TRBJ2-7 and V is TRBV6-5; 7 positions agree with TRBD1. The CDR3 is made up of 13 amino acids. Trimming took 9 bases from V and 0 from J; bases not matched to a gene: 5. Germline assignment: CDR1 MNHEY and CDR2 SVGAGI. The CDR3 nucleotides read TGTGCCAGTATGACAGGGTGCTCCTACGAGCAGTACTTC. This codes for CASMTGCSYEQYF.

This chain links TRBV6-2 or TRBV6-3 with TRBJ1-5; D gene uncertain. Trimming shortened V by 5 bases and J by 1 base, and 9 bases separated the two germline ends. Germline-derived CDR1 and CDR2 are MNHEY and SVGEGT. CDR3 length equals 14 residues. This CDR3 reads CASSAHGSNQPQHF. The CDR3 DNA follows: TGTGCCAGCAGTGCTCATGGAAGCAATCAGCCCCAGCATTTT.

Details on this clonotype: This sequence is one base from a far larger clone and is likely a read error. The genes are TRBV6-4 and TRBJ1-1; D is uncertain. The CDR3 spans 14 residues. The germline V gene encodes CDR1 MRHNA and CDR2 SNTAGT. The CDR3: CASSYSAGVTEAFF. The CDR3 bases are TGTGCCAGCAGTTACTCGGCAGGCGTCACTGAAGCTTTCTTT.

This clonotype was observed a few times. The J gene is TRBJ1-5, the V gene TRBV14; D uncertain. The length of the CDR3 is 12 residues. Trimming took 4 bases from V and 4 from J, leaving 5 bases between them. CDR1 and CDR2 from the germline V gene are SGHDN and FVKESK. This CDR3 reads CASSRGNQPQHF. Here the CDR3 DNA reads TGTGCCAGCAGCCGAGGAAATCAGCCCCAGCATTTT.

The sample holds many counts of this clonotype. CDR3 residues: CASSVDAGLAVEQFF. The CDR3 nucleotides read TGTGCCAGCAGCGTAGACGCTGGACTAGCGGTTGAGCAGTTCTTC. The V and J genes are TRBV7-2 and TRBJ2-1; 10 positions match TRBD2. The CDR3 runs 15 residues. V lost 5 bases to trimming and J lost 9 bases; unmatched junction nucleotides: 10. Germline CDR1 reads SGHTA; CDR2 reads FQGNSA.